The 16 T cell receptor beta chains in this list originate from one sample, sequenced in a study of blood T cell repertoires in COVID-19. Here immunoSEQ multiplex PCR was the method, and the copy in TCRdb shows in-frame clones only, minus some. The sample consists of about 150,000 clones, 82% of them appearing once. Material: peripheral blood. These TCRs come from an elderly woman with active or convalescent COVID-19.

This chain joins TRBV7-2 and TRBJ1-2, with 11 bases matching TRBD1. Germline V gene sequence: CDR1 SGHTA, CDR2 FQGNSA. CDR3 length equals 8 residues. V was clipped by 11 bases and J by 14 bases; unmatched bases: 1. The CDR3 coding sequence is TGTGCCGGGGACAGGGGGACCTTC. As protein: CAGDRGTF.

This clone has just one count. The gene calls are TRBV5-1 and TRBJ2-7; 8 bases align to TRBD2. The germline V gene has CDR1 SGHRS and CDR2 YFSETQ. The CDR3 sequence is 14 residues long. The junction had 8 bases not matched to a gene; V was cut back by 4 bases and J by 5 bases. Written as DNA, the CDR3 is TGCGCCAGCAGCCTTAGCGGGACCTTCGACGAGCAGTACTTC. Encoded protein: CASSLSGTFDEQYF.

The V and J genes are TRBV5-8 and TRBJ1-1; D not resolved. Germline V gives CDR1 SGHTS, CDR2 YDEGEE. This CDR3 is 13 amino acids long. The ends were cut back, 4 bases at V and 1 base at J, with 8 bases in the middle. CDR3 protein: CASSRDPNTEAFF. CDR3 bases: TGTGCCAGCAGCCGGGATCCGAACACTGAAGCTTTCTTT.

The sample holds one count of this clone. V is TRBV7-9 and J is TRBJ1-2, with D unclear. Germline V CDR1 and CDR2: SEHNR, FQNEAQ (reference sequence). Trimming removed 5 bases from V and 0 bases from J, with 4 bases in between. The CDR3 is made up of 12 amino acids. The chain's CDR3 is CASSLSNYGYTF. CDR3 coding DNA: TGTGCCAGCAGCCTGTCTAACTATGGCTACACCTTC. The full variable domain, completed using reference TRBV7-9 and TRBJ1-2, is DTGVSQNPRHKITKRGQNVTFRCDPISEHNRLYWYRQTLGQGPEFLTYFQNEAQLEKSRLLSDRFSAERPKGSFSTLEIQRTEQGDSAMYLCASSLSNYGYTFGSGTRLTVV.

The gene calls are TRBV5-4 and TRBJ1-1; 11 bases map to TRBD1. This CDR3 region has 15 residues. CDR1 is SGHNT and CDR2 is YYREEE in the germline V gene (reference sequence). V trimming: 1 base; J trimming: 6 bases; junction bases outside the gene matches: 5. CDR3 in DNA: TGTGCCAGCAGCTTGCTGGACAGGGGGCCTGCTGAAGCTTTCTTT. This sequence encodes CASSLLDRGPAEAFF. Supplemented by reference TRBV5-4 and TRBJ1-1, the full variable domain reads ETGVTQSPTHLIKTRGQQVTLRCSSQSGHNTVSWYQQALGQGPQFIFQYYREEENGRGNFPPRFSGLQFPNYSSELNVNALELDDSALYLCASSLLDRGPAEAFFGQGTRLTVV.

The chain recombines TRBV5-8 with TRBJ2-1; 11 positions agree with TRBD2. Germline V lookup: CDR1 SGHTS, CDR2 YDEGEE. This CDR3 is built from 16 residues. V was pared by 4 bases and J by 9 bases, with 12 bases of the junction left unmatched. CDR3 amino acids: CASSGRKLAGVSEQFF. Here the CDR3 DNA reads TGTGCCAGCAGCGGGCGCAAACTAGCGGGAGTCAGTGAGCAGTTCTTC.

The gene calls are TRBV7-3 and TRBJ2-3, with TRBD2 identical over 7 bases. Germline loops: CDR1 SGHTA, CDR2 FQGTGA. The CDR3 totals 13 residues. The V gene end was trimmed by 8 bases and the J gene end by 6 bases; junction bases not matched to a gene: 8. The CDR3: CASGAGVEDTQYF. CDR3 in DNA: TGTGCCAGCGGGGCGGGAGTCGAGGATACGCAGTATTTT.

This chain connects TRBV6-6 to TRBJ1-2; D unresolved. V was trimmed by 3 bases and J by 8 bases, leaving 19 bases between them. The V gene's germline CDR1 is MNHNY and CDR2 SVGAGI (reference sequence). CDR3 length: 15 residues. CDR3 sequence: CASSYRQDLRGGYTF. The CDR3 DNA is TGTGCCAGCAGTTATAGGCAGGACCTTCGAGGGGGCTACACCTTC.

The V call is TRBV18, the J call TRBJ2-5, with a weak D call TRBD2 (7 bases). This CDR3 comprises 16 residues. CDR1 and CDR2 (germline): KGHSH, LQKENI. Trimming pared 0 bases from V and 1 base from J, leaving 12 bases between. For the CDR3, the DNA is TGTGCCAGCTCACCACCGGAGGGGGGGAGCCAAGAGACCCAGTACTTC. It yields the protein CASSPPEGGSQETQYF.

This clone appeared once. The V gene is TRBV3-1 (or the pseudogene TRBV3-2), the J gene TRBJ2-1; a weak D match, TRBD2 (7 bases). The CDR3 covers 17 residues. Germline CDR1 reads LGHDT; CDR2 reads YNNKEL (reference sequence). V was clipped by 3 bases and J by 8 bases, with 23 bases between them. In DNA, the CDR3 is TGTGCCAGCAGCCACGTACCGGGGGGCGGGAGAGGGGATGAGCAGTTCTTC. Translating it yields CASSHVPGGGRGDEQFF.

The chain employs TRBV3-1 (or the pseudogene TRBV3-2) and TRBJ2-7, with TRBD2 matching 8 bases. With V trimmed by 6 bases and J by 3 bases, 7 bases remained unmatched. The germline V gene encodes CDR1 LGHDT and CDR2 YNNKEL (reference sequence). The CDR3 runs 14 residues. The CDR3 loop is CASRDSGASYEQYF. The CDR3, as DNA: TGTGCCAGCAGGGATAGCGGGGCTAGCTACGAGCAGTACTTC.

The chain recombines TRBV12-3 or TRBV12-4 with TRBJ2-1, with a possible D match to TRBD1 (5 bases). The V end was cut by 0 bases, the J end by 10 bases, with 10 bases between. This CDR3 is 13 amino acids long. The CDR3 DNA is TGTGCCAGCAGTTTAGCGCAGGGTGGCGAGCAGTTCTTC. Its translation: CASSLAQGGEQFF.

The chain has TRBV12-3 or TRBV12-4 and TRBJ2-5; D gene uncertain. Between the trimmed V and J ends, which lost 2 bases and 6 bases, there was a span of 7 bases. The CDR3 is 12 residues long. The CDR3 spells CASSLSLKTQYF. The DNA of the CDR3 is TGTGCCAGCAGTTTAAGCCTAAAGACCCAGTACTTC.

Here the CDR3 reads CATSAGQGGYSNQPQHF. The CDR3 nucleotides are TGTGCCACCAGTGCGGGACAGGGTGGATATAGCAATCAGCCCCAGCATTTT. This chain connects TRBV24-1 to TRBJ1-5, with TRBD1 identical over 9 bases. The CDR3 is 17 residues long. J gave up 0 bases and V 5 bases, and 7 bases lay outside the gene matches. The germline V gene encodes CDR1 KGHDR and CDR2 SFDVKD.

The gene calls are TRBV28 and TRBJ1-5; 11 bases match TRBD1. The V gene end was trimmed by 6 bases and the J gene end by 0 bases; junction bases not matched to a gene: 1. The germline V gene has CDR1 MDHEN and CDR2 SYDVKM. The CDR3 runs to 15 residues. CDR3 residues: CASRGTGGSNQPQHF. CDR3 coding DNA: TGTGCCAGCAGGGGGACAGGGGGTAGCAATCAGCCCCAGCATTTT.

In the case of this clone: Given the absence of the conserved phenylalanine or tryptophan at the CDR3 end, a read error is likely. It is unclear where the CDR3 begins or ends on the DNA, so no DNA is shown, and the CDR3 is as TCRdb lists it. The chain links TRBV6-1 to TRBJ2-7; whether TRBD1, the table's D call, matches the DNA was not checked. The CDR3 adds up to 11 amino acids, both ends counted. CDR1 and CDR2 (germline): MNHNS, SASEGT. CDR3 sequence: CASSDWDRVSI.